A single sample is the source of the 2 T cell receptor beta chains below, sequenced in a study of shared clonotypes between healthy human individuals. Clones were read by immunoSEQ multiplex PCR, and TCRdb kept only the in-frame ones, dropping some. The sample yields 2 million to 2.5 million clones, 85% to 95% seen once. The sequenced sample was naive CD4+ T cells from PBMCs. Subset here: CD45RA+ positively selected. The source of these receptors is a man younger than 35 in good health. Some clones in this sample may be carry-over from other donors' samples.

This clone showed up just once. This chain connects TRBV6-1 to TRBJ1-3, with 8 bases lining up with TRBD1. V dropped 7 bases and J dropped 4; count of bases not matched to a gene: 9. The germline V gene has CDR1 MNHNS and CDR2 SASEGT. There are 15 residues in the CDR3. The CDR3 spells CASKQGQGAGNTIYF. DNA for the CDR3: TGTGCCAGCAAACAGGGGCAGGGGGCCGGAAACACCATATATTTT.

The chain combines TRBV18 with TRBJ1-1; a weak D match, TRBD1 (5 bases). V dropped 3 bases and J dropped 6 bases, with 17 bases sitting between them. The CDR3 length is 15 residues. Per the germline V gene, CDR1 is KGHSH and CDR2 is LQKENI. The CDR3: CASSPRTDKGAEAFF. The DNA of the CDR3 is TGTGCCAGCTCACCTCGGACGGATAAAGGGGCTGAAGCTTTCTTT.